Described below is a single T cell receptor (beta chain) sequence and its context. The same CDR3 also results from other DNA sequences found in this sample. How the authors handled the data: The assay estimated nucleated cells by amplifying reference gene primers. Repertoires were generated with immunoSEQ multiplex PCR, while TCRdb's copy carries only in-frame clones and drops some. V, J and clone size are taken as reported in that table, and D and trimming were inferred from the DNA itself. The table lists just under 300,000 clones, more than 75% of them singletons. This specimen belongs to a study of blood T cell repertoires in COVID-19. What was sequenced was peripheral blood. This receptor was identified in an older man with acute or convalescent COVID-19.

CDR3 DNA sequence: TGTGCCTGGAGTGTTGGGGGCCACCAAGAGACCCAGTACTTC. This gives the protein CAWSVGGHQETQYF. The chain joins TRBV30 to TRBJ2-5, with a weak D call TRBD1 (6 bases). The CDR3 sequence is 14 residues long. V lost 0 bases and J lost 0, with 8 bases in between. Germline loops: CDR1 GTSNPN, CDR2 SVGIG (reference sequence).